This T cell receptor beta chain was recorded in a study of blood T cell repertoires in COVID-19. Assay: immunoSEQ multiplex PCR; the TCRdb copy retains only in-frame clones and omits some. The data show fewer than 700,000 clones, 70% to 90% seen once. The CDR3 runs 14 residues. Trimming took 6 bases from V and 5 from J, leaving 16 bases between them. Germline V gene lookup returns CDR1 MNHEY and CDR2 SVGAGI. In its sample, this clone was seen once. Material for sequencing was peripheral blood. The rearrangement joins TRBV6-5 to TRBJ1-2, with D perhaps TRBD1 (5 bases). This clonotype was obtained from a woman aged 45-59 years with COVID-19, enrolled during active disease. CDR3 bases: TGTGCCAGCAGACCTCCGGGGGTTTATTATGGCTACACCTTC. Translation gives CASRPPGVYYGYTF.